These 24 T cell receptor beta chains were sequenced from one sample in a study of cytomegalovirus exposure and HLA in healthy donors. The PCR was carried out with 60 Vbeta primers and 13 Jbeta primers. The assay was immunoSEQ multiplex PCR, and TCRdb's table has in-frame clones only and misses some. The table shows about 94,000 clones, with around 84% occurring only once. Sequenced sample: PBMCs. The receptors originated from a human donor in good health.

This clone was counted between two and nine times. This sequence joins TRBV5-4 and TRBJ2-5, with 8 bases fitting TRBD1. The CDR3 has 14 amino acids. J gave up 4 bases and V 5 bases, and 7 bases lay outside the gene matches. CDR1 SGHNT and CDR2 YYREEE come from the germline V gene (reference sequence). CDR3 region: CASRSDRVRETQYF. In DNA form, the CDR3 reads TGTGCCAGCAGATCGGACAGGGTAAGAGAGACCCAGTACTTC.

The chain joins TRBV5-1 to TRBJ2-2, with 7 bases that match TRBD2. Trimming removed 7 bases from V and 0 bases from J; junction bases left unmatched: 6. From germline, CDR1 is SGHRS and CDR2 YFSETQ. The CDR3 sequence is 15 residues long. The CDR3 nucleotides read TGCGCCAGCGCGGATGCGGGAGCGAACACCGGGGAGCTGTTTTTT. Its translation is CASADAGANTGELFF.

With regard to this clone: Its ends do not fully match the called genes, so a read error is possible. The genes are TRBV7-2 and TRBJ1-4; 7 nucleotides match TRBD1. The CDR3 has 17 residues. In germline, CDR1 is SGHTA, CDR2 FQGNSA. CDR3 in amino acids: CASSLVPTTGPNEKLFF. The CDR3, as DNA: TGTGCCAGCAGCTTAGTGCCGACGACAGGGCCTAACGAAAAACTGTTTTTT.

CDR3 in amino acids: CAGGKPQHF. The CDR3 DNA is TGCGCGGGGGGAAAGCCCCAGCATTTT. The chain uses TRBV20-1 and TRBJ1-5, with D possibly TRBD1 on 5 matching bases. This CDR3 contains 9 residues. Germline-derived CDR1 and CDR2 are DFQATT and SNEGSKA (reference sequence).

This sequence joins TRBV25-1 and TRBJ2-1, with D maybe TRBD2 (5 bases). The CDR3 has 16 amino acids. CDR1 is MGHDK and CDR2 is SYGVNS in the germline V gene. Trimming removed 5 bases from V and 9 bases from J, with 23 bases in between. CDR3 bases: TGTGCCAGCAGTTCCCCCCAAGCGACGAGGGTAAGTGAGCAGTTCTTC. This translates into CASSSPQATRVSEQFF.

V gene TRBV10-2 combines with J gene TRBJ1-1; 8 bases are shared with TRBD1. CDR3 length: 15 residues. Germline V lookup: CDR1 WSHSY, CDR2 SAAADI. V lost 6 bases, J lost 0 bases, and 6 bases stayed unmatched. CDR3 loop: CASRGGQVMNTEAFF. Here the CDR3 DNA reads TGCGCCAGCAGGGGGGGACAGGTCATGAACACTGAAGCTTTCTTT.

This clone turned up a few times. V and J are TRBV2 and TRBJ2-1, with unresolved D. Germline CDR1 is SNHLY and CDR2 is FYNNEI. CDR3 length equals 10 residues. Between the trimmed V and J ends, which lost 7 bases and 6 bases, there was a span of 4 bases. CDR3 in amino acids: CASNGNEQFF. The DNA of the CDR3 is TGTGCCAGCAACGGCAATGAGCAGTTCTTC. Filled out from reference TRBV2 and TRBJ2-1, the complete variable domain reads EPEVTQTPSHQVTQMGQEVILRCVPISNHLYFYWYRQILGQKVEFLVSFYNNEISEKSEIFDDQFSVERPDGSNFTLKIRSTKLEDSAMYFCASNGNEQFFGPGTRLTVL.

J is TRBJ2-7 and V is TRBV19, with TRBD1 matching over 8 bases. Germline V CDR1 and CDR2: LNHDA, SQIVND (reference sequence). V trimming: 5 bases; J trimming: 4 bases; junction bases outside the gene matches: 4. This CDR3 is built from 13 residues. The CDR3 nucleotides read TGTGCCAGTAGTCAGGGGGCGAGGTACGAGCAGTACTTC. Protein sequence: CASSQGARYEQYF.

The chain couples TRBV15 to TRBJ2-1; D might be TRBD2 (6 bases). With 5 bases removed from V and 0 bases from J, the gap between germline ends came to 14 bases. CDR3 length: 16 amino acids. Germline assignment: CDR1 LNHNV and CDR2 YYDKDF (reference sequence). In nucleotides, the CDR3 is TGTGCCACCAGCTCCCCGGGACTCTCCTCCTACAATGAGCAGTTCTTC. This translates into CATSSPGLSSYNEQFF.

The DNA for the CDR3 is TGCAGCGCAGCAATACAGGGTAAAAGCTACACCTTC. It specifies CSAAIQGKSYTF. The gene calls are TRBV29-1 and TRBJ1-2; possibly TRBD1 for D (6 bases). The CDR3 is made up of 12 amino acids. Trimming took 7 bases from V and 9 from J, leaving 18 bases between them. CDR1 and CDR2 from the germline V gene are SQVTM and ANQGSEA.

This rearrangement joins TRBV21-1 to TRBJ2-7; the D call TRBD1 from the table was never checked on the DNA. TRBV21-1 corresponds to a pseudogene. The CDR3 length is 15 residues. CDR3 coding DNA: TGTGCCAGCAGCAAAGGAGGGGACAGGGCATACGAGCAGTACTTC. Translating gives CASSKGGDRAYEQYF.

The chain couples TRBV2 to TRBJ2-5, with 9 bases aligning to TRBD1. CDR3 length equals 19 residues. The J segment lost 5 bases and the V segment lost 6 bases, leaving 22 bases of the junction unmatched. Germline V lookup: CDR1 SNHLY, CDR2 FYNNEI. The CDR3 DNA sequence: TGTGCCAGCAGGGGCTTTAACCGGGACAGGGATTCTTTTAGCGAGACCCAGTACTTC. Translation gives CASRGFNRDRDSFSETQYF.

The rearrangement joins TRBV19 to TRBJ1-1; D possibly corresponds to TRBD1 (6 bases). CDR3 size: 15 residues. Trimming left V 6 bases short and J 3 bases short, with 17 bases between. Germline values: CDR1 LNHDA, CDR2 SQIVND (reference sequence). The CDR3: CASRERGHKDTEAFF. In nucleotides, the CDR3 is TGTGCCAGTAGGGAACGGGGACACAAGGACACTGAAGCTTTCTTT.

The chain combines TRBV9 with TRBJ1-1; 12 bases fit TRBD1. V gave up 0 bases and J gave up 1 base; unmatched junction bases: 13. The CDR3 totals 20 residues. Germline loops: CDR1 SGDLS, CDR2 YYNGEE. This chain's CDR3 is CASSVEPIGTGGEKNTEAFF. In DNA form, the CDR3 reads TGTGCCAGCAGCGTAGAGCCTATTGGGACAGGGGGCGAGAAGAACACTGAAGCTTTCTTT.

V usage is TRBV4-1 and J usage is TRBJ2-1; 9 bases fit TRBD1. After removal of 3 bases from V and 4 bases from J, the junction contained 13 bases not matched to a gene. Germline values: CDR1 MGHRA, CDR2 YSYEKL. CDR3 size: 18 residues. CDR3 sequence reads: CASSHPPNRDRAYNEQFF. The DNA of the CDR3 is TGCGCCAGCAGCCACCCCCCGAACCGGGACAGGGCTTACAATGAGCAGTTCTTC.

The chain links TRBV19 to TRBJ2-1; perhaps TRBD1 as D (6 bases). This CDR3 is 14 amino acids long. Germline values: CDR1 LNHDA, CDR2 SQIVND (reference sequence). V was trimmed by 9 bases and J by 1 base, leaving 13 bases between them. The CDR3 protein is CASQRTDSYNEQFF. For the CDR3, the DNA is TGTGCCAGCCAGAGGACAGATTCCTACAATGAGCAGTTCTTC.

The CDR3 coding sequence is TGTGCCAGTAGCAACAGGGGGCTCTTCGAGCAGTACTTC. Translation: CASSNRGLFEQYF. This chain connects TRBV19 to TRBJ2-7; 9 bases match TRBD1. The germline gives CDR1 LNHDA, CDR2 SQIVND (reference sequence). The CDR3 is made up of 13 amino acids. Unmatched junction bases numbered 6, after V lost 6 bases and J lost 6 bases. The whole variable domain, filled in from reference TRBV19 and TRBJ2-7, reads DGGITQSPKYLFRKEGQNVTLSCEQNLNHDAMYWYRQDPGQGLRLIYYSQIVNDFQKGDIAEGYSVSREKKESFPLTVTSAQKNPTAFYLCASSNRGLFEQYFGPGTRLTVT.

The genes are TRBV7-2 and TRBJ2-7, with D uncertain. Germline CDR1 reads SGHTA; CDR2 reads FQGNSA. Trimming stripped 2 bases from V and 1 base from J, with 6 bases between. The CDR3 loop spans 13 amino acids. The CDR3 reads CASSLSYSYEQYF. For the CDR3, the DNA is TGTGCCAGCAGCTTAAGCTATTCCTACGAGCAGTACTTC.

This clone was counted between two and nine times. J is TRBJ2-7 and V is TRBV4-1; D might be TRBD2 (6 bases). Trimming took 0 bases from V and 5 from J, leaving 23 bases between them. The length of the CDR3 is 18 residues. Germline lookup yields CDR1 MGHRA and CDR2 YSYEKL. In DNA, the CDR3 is TGCGCCAGCAGCCAAGATGCCCGCGGTACAGTTTGGGGGGACGAGCAGTACTTC. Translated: CASSQDARGTVWGDEQYF.

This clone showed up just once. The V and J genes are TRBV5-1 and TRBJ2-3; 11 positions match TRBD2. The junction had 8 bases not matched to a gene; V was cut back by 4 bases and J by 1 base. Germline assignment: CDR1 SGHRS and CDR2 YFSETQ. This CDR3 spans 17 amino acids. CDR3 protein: CASSPQLAGVGTDTQYF. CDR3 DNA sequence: TGCGCCAGCAGCCCCCAACTAGCGGGAGTTGGCACAGATACGCAGTATTTT. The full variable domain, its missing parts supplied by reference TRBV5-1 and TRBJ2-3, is KAGVTQTPRYLIKTRGQQVTLSCSPISGHRSVSWYQQTPGQGLQFLFEYFSETQRNKGNFPGRFSGRQFSNSRSEMNVSTLELGDSALYLCASSPQLAGVGTDTQYFGPGTRLTVL.

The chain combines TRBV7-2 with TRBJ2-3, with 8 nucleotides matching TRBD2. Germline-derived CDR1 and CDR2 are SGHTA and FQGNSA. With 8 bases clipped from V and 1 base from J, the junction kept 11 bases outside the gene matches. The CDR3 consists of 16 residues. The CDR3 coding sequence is TGTGCCAGCGAAAGCGGGAGACTAGGTGGCACAGATACGCAGTATTTT. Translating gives CASESGRLGGTDTQYF.

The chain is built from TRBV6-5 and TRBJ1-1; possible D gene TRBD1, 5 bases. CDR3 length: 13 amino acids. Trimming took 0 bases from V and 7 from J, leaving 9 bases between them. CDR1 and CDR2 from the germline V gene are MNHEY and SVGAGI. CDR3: CASSYSGGDEAFF. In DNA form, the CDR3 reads TGTGCCAGCAGTTACTCGGGGGGTGATGAAGCTTTCTTT.

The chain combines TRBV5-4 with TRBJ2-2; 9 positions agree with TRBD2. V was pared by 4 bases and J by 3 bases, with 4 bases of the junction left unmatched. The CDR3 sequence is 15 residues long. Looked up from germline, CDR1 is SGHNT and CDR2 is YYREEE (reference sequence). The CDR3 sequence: CASSRGRADTGELFF. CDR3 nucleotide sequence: TGTGCCAGCAGCCGCGGGAGGGCGGACACCGGGGAGCTGTTTTTT. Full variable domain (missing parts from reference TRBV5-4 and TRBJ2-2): ETGVTQSPTHLIKTRGQQVTLRCSSQSGHNTVSWYQQALGQGPQFIFQYYREEENGRGNFPPRFSGLQFPNYSSELNVNALELDDSALYLCASSRGRADTGELFFGEGSRLTVL.

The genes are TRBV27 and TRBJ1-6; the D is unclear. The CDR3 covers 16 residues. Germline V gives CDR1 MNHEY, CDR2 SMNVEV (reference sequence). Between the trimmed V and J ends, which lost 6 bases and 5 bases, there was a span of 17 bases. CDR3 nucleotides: TGTGCCAGCAGCCTACCGACGACTCAAGATAATTCACCCCTCCACTTT. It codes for CASSLPTTQDNSPLHF.